These 17 T cell receptor beta chains came from one sample sequenced in a study of vaccination effects on CD4 cells after COVID-19. Clones were sequenced by immunoSEQ multiplex PCR, and TCRdb holds only the in-frame ones, with some missing. The sample holds approximately 40,000 clones; 82% are singletons and the top ten take less than 3%. For these TCRs, the target antigens are not known. It was after approximately 10 days of culture that CD4+ T cells were isolated. The sample in question was CD4+ T cells from PBMCs cultured without peptide, obtained before COVID-19 vaccination. The source is a human donor who received a COVID-19 vaccine.

The chain carries TRBV2 and TRBJ2-1, with 7 bases that match TRBD2. Germline V gives CDR1 SNHLY, CDR2 FYNNEI. This CDR3 spans 13 amino acids. With V trimmed by 3 bases and J by 5 bases, 1 base remained unmatched. The CDR3 spells CASSETSNNEQFF. The CDR3 DNA reads as TGTGCCAGCAGTGAGACTAGCAACAATGAGCAGTTCTTC.

This chain links TRBV3-1 (or the pseudogene TRBV3-2) with TRBJ1-6, with D perhaps matching TRBD1 (6 bases). The CDR3 is made up of 18 amino acids. The germline gives CDR1 LGHDT, CDR2 YNNKEL (reference sequence). Trimming pared 3 bases from V and 2 bases from J, leaving 17 bases between. The CDR3 region has the DNA TGTGCCAGCAGCCACGGGAGGCGCGGGGGCACCTATAATTCACCCCTCCACTTT. This translates into CASSHGRRGGTYNSPLHF.

The gene calls are TRBV18 and TRBJ1-1, with TRBD1 identical over 7 bases. Losses at the gene ends were 4 bases for V and 4 bases for J; bases not matched to a gene: 12. The CDR3 loop spans 16 amino acids. The germline gives CDR1 KGHSH, CDR2 LQKENI. The CDR3 protein is CASSRKVGQPSTEAFF. The CDR3 coding sequence is TGTGCCAGCTCACGGAAAGTGGGACAGCCGAGCACTGAAGCTTTCTTT.

This clone came up a few times. The V gene is TRBV19, the J gene TRBJ1-2; TRBD1 might be the D (6 bases). Per the germline V gene, CDR1 is LNHDA and CDR2 is SQIVND (reference sequence). V lost 6 bases and J lost 9, with 26 bases in between. There are 16 residues in the CDR3. This chain's CDR3 is CASRPPSGGSGRSYTF. The CDR3 coding sequence is TGTGCCAGTAGGCCCCCATCTGGGGGCTCCGGCCGGAGCTACACCTTC.

V usage is TRBV27 and J usage is TRBJ1-4; TRBD1 might be the D (5 bases). The V end lost 6 bases, the J end lost 2 bases, and 16 bases lay between the germline ends. The CDR3 has 16 residues. Germline V lookup: CDR1 MNHEY, CDR2 SMNVEV (reference sequence). CDR3 nucleotide sequence: TGTGCCAGCAGACCGGGATGGGGCGGTACTAATGAAAAACTGTTTTTT. The encoded protein is CASRPGWGGTNEKLFF.

The V call is TRBV6-2 or TRBV6-3, the J call TRBJ2-2, with D uncertain. CDR3 size: 14 residues. CDR1 and CDR2 from the germline V gene are MNHEY and SVGEGT. Deletions cut 5 bases from V and 2 bases from J, with 9 bases between. CDR3 sequence reads: CASSKPRNTGELFF. The CDR3 DNA is TGTGCCAGCAGTAAACCCCGAAACACCGGGGAGCTGTTTTTT.

This clone has just a few counts. The chain has TRBV7-3 and TRBJ2-2; either TRBD1 or TRBD2 may fit D (5 bases each). Germline V gives CDR1 SGHTA, CDR2 FQGTGA. V lost 5 bases to trimming and J lost 6 bases, with 10 bases between them. This CDR3 has 13 residues. Here the CDR3 reads CASSPGRSGELFF. DNA of the CDR3: TGTGCCAGCAGCCCGGGACGGTCCGGGGAGCTGTTTTTT. The full variable domain, in which reference TRBV7-3 and TRBJ2-2 provide the parts outside the CDR3, is GAGVSQTPSNKVTEKGKYVELRCDPISGHTALYWYRQSLGQGPEFLIYFQGTGAADDSGLPNDRFFAVRPEGSVSTLKIQRTERGDSAVYLCASSPGRSGELFFGEGSRLTVL.

The V call is TRBV30, the J call TRBJ2-2; the D is unclear. Germline values: CDR1 GTSNPN, CDR2 SVGIG (reference sequence). This CDR3 is built from 11 residues. Between the trimmed V and J ends, which lost 4 bases and 3 bases, there was a span of 3 bases. The CDR3 nucleotides read TGTGCCTGGACGGACACCGGGGAGCTGTTTTTT. It translates to CAWTDTGELFF. Full variable domain (rest looked up from reference TRBV30 and TRBJ2-2): SQTIHQWPATLVQPVGSPLSLECTVEGTSNPNLYWYRQAAGRGLQLLFYSVGIGQISSEVPQNLSASRPQDRQFILSSKKLLLSDSGFYLCAWTDTGELFFGEGSRLTVL.

The rearrangement links TRBV10-3 to TRBJ2-2, with 8 positions matching TRBD1. The CDR3 covers 14 residues. CDR1 is ENHRY and CDR2 is SYGVKD in the germline V gene. V was pared by 9 bases and J by 0 bases, with 3 bases of the junction left unmatched. The CDR3 nucleotides are TGTGCCATTCGACAGGGGCCGAACACCGGGGAGCTGTTTTTT. This gives the protein CAIRQGPNTGELFF.

Turning to this clone: Other DNA sequences in the sample encode the same CDR3. The CDR3 sequence: CASSIGPSQETQYF. The CDR3 DNA reads as TGTGCCAGTAGTATAGGACCATCGCAAGAGACCCAGTACTTC. The chain has TRBV19 and TRBJ2-5; D gene ambiguous. The CDR3 covers 14 residues. CDR1 and CDR2 (germline): LNHDA, SQIVND (reference sequence). Trimming pared 1 base from V and 2 bases from J, leaving 8 bases between.

The chain joins TRBV30 to TRBJ2-1, with D perhaps matching TRBD1 or TRBD2 (5 bases each). Per germline, CDR1 GTSNPN and CDR2 SVGIG (reference sequence). Trimming took 5 bases from V and 1 from J, leaving 12 bases between them. The CDR3 extends over 14 amino acids. The CDR3 reads CAWGDGTSYNEQFF. CDR3 coding DNA: TGTGCCTGGGGGGACGGAACGTCCTACAATGAGCAGTTCTTC.

The CDR3 is CASSLATSGGFRADTQYF. The CDR3 coding sequence is TGTGCCAGCAGCTTAGCGACTAGCGGGGGTTTCCGCGCAGATACGCAGTATTTT. The gene calls are TRBV7-2 and TRBJ2-3; TRBD2 aligns across 12 bases. The CDR3 contains 18 residues. V gave up 0 bases and J gave up 4 bases; unmatched junction bases: 8. In germline, CDR1 is SGHTA, CDR2 FQGNSA.

The rearrangement uses TRBV21-1 and TRBJ2-7; the table gives TRBD2 as D, unverified against the DNA. TRBV21-1 is described as a pseudogene. The CDR3 has 16 amino acids. CDR3 in DNA: TGTGCCAGCAGCCTGCCACTAGCGGCCGAATTAAACGAGCAGTACGTC. Amino acid sequence: CASSLPLAAELNEQYV.

The V gene is TRBV7-2, the J gene TRBJ1-4, with TRBD1 matching 8 bases. Germline values: CDR1 SGHTA, CDR2 FQGNSA. The ends lost 5 bases at V and 7 bases at J; junction bases unmatched: 9. The CDR3 consists of 15 residues. The CDR3 spells CASSRRTGNGEKLFF. CDR3 sequence (DNA): TGTGCCAGCAGCAGAAGGACAGGGAACGGTGAAAAACTGTTTTTT. The variable domain in full, with the rest retrieved from reference TRBV7-2 and TRBJ1-4, is GAGVSQSPSNKVTEKGKDVELRCDPISGHTALYWYRQSLGQGLEFLIYFQGNSAPDKSGLPSDRFSAERTGGSVSTLTIQRTQQEDSAVYLCASSRRTGNGEKLFFGSGTQLSVL.

This rearrangement joins TRBV7-9 to TRBJ1-1; D is uncertain. Germline CDR1 is SEHNR and CDR2 is FQNEAQ (reference sequence). Trimming took off 1 base at V and 5 bases at J, with 5 bases between the two ends. The CDR3 is made up of 12 amino acids. CDR3 sequence (DNA): TGTGCCAGCAGCTTAGAGCAGACTGAAGCTTTCTTT. It is translated as CASSLEQTEAFF.

In this sample, this clone turned up once. This chain joins TRBV6-5 and TRBJ1-1; D is uncertain. The length of the CDR3 is 12 residues. Germline V lookup: CDR1 MNHEY, CDR2 SVGAGI. With 10 bases removed from V and 5 bases from J, the gap between germline ends came to 14 bases. The CDR3 sequence is CATQRGVTEAFF. CDR3 in DNA: TGTGCCACCCAGCGCGGCGTAACTGAAGCTTTCTTT.

Comment on this clone: This may be a read error: a much more frequent sequence differs by one nucleotide. The chain has TRBV2 and TRBJ2-2, with 10 bases aligning to TRBD1. Germline assignment: CDR1 SNHLY and CDR2 FYNNEI. The CDR3 is 14 amino acids. CDR3 in DNA: TGTACCAGCAGGGACAGGGGATCGGCCGGGGAGCTGTTTTTT. Residues: CTSRDRGSAGELFF. Full variable domain (rest looked up from reference TRBV2 and TRBJ2-2): EPEVTQTPSHQVTQMGQEVILRCVPISNHLYFYWYRQILGQKVEFLVSFYNNEISEKSEIFDDQFSVERPDGSNFTLKIRSTKLEDSAMYFCTSRDRGSAGELFFGEGSRLTVL.